A single sample is the source of the 11 T cell receptor beta chains below, sequenced in a study of Tregs in tolerant kidney transplant recipients. Generated by immunoSEQ multiplex PCR, the TCRdb table keeps only in-frame clones and is missing some. The sample yields tens of thousands of clones, 80% to 95% seen once. The material was CD4+ T cells from blood, obtained before the transplant. All receptors come from a human donor who received a combined kidney and bone marrow transplant.

V gene TRBV27 combines with J gene TRBJ1-2; TRBD1 matches at 7 bases. Per the germline V gene, CDR1 is MNHEY and CDR2 is SMNVEV (reference sequence). Trimming cost V 3 bases and J 5 bases; bases outside gene matches: 27. The CDR3 is 21 residues long. As DNA, the CDR3 is TGTGCCAGCAGTTTCCGGCCAGGGGGTAACACCCTGGATATTGCACAATATGGCTACACCTTC. Residues: CASSFRPGGNTLDIAQYGYTF.

The genes are TRBV7-9 and TRBJ2-3; D not certain. The germline V gene encodes CDR1 SEHNR and CDR2 FQNEAQ (reference sequence). The CDR3 consists of 15 residues. Trimming pared 6 bases from V and 2 bases from J, leaving 15 bases between. This CDR3 reads CASSRNNGPTDTQYF. The CDR3, as DNA: TGTGCCAGCAGTCGAAACAATGGCCCCACAGATACGCAGTATTTT.

V and J are TRBV7-8 and TRBJ1-2; the D gene is possibly TRBD1 (6 bases). Germline V lookup: CDR1 SGHVS, CDR2 FQNEAQ. The V end lost 2 bases, the J end lost 3 bases, and 7 bases lay between the germline ends. There are 13 residues in the CDR3. The CDR3 loop reads CASSLNRDYGYTF. The CDR3, as DNA: TGTGCCAGCAGCTTAAACAGGGACTATGGCTACACCTTC.

The gene calls are TRBV28 and TRBJ1-2; unclear D gene. This CDR3 has 11 residues. Looked up from germline, CDR1 is MDHEN and CDR2 is SYDVKM. V was cut by 6 bases and J by 5 bases, with 7 bases left in between. The CDR3 DNA sequence: TGTGCCAGCAGCTCCACTTATGGCTACACCTTC. The encoded protein is CASSSTYGYTF.

CDR3 DNA sequence: TGCGCCAGCAGCTTGAGGCTAGCGGGGCTAAACACCGGGGAGCTGTTTTTT. Protein: CASSLRLAGLNTGELFF. J is TRBJ2-2 and V is TRBV5-1; 9 nucleotides agree with TRBD2. Germline V gene sequence: CDR1 SGHRS, CDR2 YFSETQ. Unmatched junction bases numbered 6, after V lost 1 base and J lost 2 bases. The CDR3 sequence is 17 residues long.

This sequence joins TRBV6-1 and TRBJ2-5, with 8 bases lining up with TRBD2. CDR3 length: 15 residues. Germline V gene lookup returns CDR1 MNHNS and CDR2 SASEGT. The V and J ends lost 4 bases and 2 bases, in that order; junction bases with no gene match: 6. CDR3 sequence reads: CASSVEAGGQETQYF. CDR3 DNA: TGTGCCAGCAGTGTGGAGGCGGGAGGACAAGAGACCCAGTACTTC.

This chain links TRBV9 with TRBJ1-5; 8 bases align to TRBD1. Trimming removed 7 bases from V and 7 bases from J; junction bases left unmatched: 7. CDR1 and CDR2 from the germline V gene are SGDLS and YYNGEE. This CDR3 spans 13 amino acids. This CDR3 reads CASAGGDQQPQHF. For the CDR3, the DNA is TGTGCCAGCGCAGGGGGCGACCAGCAGCCCCAGCATTTT.

The V and J genes are TRBV5-1 and TRBJ1-4; 9 bases agree with TRBD1. Trimming at V came to 4 bases and at J to 8 bases, leaving 6 bases not matched to a gene. The CDR3 is 14 residues long. The germline V gene has CDR1 SGHRS and CDR2 YFSETQ. CDR3 nucleotides: TGCGCCAGCAGCCCGAGGACAGGGGAGGAAAAACTGTTTTTT. This translates into CASSPRTGEEKLFF.

The chain recombines TRBV15 with TRBJ2-2; tentatively, D is TRBD2 (6 bases). V was clipped by 1 base and J by 3 bases, with 15 bases between them. The length of the CDR3 is 17 residues. Germline CDR1 and CDR2: LNHNV and YYDKDF (reference sequence). For the CDR3, the DNA is TGTGCCACCAGCAGAGCTCTCAGGGAGGTTGACACCGGGGAGCTGTTTTTT. Protein: CATSRALREVDTGELFF.

Notes on this clone: At one boundary the junction diverges from the germline segment, which might be a read error. Other DNA sequences within the sample encode an identical CDR3. The rearrangement joins TRBV9 to TRBJ1-6; TRBD1 agrees at 9 bases. CDR3 size: 15 residues. Germline loops: CDR1 SGDLS, CDR2 YYNGEE. This CDR3 is CASSFRDREDSPLHF. Here the CDR3 DNA reads TGTGCCAGCAGCTTCCGGGACAGGGAGGATTCCCCCCTCCACTTT.

The gene calls are TRBV14 and TRBJ2-1, with D perhaps matching TRBD1 (5 bases). Germline values: CDR1 SGHDN, CDR2 FVKESK. The CDR3 length is 14 residues. V lost 1 base and J 9 bases, leaving 13 bases between the germline ends. The CDR3 nucleotides read TGTGCCAGCAGCCAAGTGTTGGGGCAAGGTGAGCAGTTCTTC. This translates into CASSQVLGQGEQFF.